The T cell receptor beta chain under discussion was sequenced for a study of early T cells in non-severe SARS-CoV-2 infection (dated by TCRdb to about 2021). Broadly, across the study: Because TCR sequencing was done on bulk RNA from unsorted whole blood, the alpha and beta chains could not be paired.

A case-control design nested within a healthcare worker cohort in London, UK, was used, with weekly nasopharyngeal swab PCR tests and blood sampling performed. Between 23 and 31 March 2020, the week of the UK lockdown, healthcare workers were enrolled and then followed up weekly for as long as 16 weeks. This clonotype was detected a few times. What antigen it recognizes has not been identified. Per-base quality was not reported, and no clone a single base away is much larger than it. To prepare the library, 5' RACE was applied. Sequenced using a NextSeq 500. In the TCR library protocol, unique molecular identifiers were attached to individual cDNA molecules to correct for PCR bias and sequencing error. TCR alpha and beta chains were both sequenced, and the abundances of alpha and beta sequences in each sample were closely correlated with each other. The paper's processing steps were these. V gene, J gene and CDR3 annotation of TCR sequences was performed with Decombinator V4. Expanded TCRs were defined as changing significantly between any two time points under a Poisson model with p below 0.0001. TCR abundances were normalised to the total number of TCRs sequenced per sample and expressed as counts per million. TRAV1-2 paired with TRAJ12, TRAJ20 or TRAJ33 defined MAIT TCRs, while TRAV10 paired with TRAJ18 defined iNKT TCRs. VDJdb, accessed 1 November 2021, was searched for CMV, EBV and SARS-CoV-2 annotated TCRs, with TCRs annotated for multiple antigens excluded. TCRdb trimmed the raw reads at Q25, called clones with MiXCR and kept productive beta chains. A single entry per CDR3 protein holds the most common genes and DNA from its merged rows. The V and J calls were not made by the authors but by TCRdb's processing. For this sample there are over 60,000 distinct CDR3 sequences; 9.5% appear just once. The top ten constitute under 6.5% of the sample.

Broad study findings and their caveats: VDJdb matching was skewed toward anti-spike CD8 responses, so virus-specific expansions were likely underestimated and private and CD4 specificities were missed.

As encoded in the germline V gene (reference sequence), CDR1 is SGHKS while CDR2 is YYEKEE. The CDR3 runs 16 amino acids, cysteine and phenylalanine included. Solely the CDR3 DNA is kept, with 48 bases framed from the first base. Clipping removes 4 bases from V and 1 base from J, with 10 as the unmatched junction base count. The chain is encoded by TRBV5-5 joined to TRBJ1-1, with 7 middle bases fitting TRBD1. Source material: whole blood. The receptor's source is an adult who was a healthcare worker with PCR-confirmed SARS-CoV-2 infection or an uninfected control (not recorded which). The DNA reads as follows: TGTGCCAGCAGCCTTGCCCCTGGGACAGCGAACACTGAAGCTTTCTTT. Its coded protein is CASSLAPGTANTEAFF.